What follows are 14 T cell receptor beta chains derived from one specimen sequenced in a study of a mutant IDH1 vaccine in newly diagnosed glioma. Libraries were prepared by immunoSEQ multiplex PCR; TCRdb keeps only in-frame clonotypes and omits some of them. The sample gives around 80,000 clones, more than 80% of which show up once; 0.77% is in the top ten. Time point in this sample: week 23, last vaccination. Vaccination comprised doses that each held 300 ug of mutant IDH1 20-mer peptide, plus topical imiquimod. These TCRs are of unknown antigen specificity. Sequencing was performed on PBMCs, taken from a glioma patient whose treatment included an IDH1 peptide vaccine. All receptors derive from a woman between 50 and 59 years old with glioma.

The rearrangement links TRBV2 to TRBJ2-7, with no clear D. With 8 bases removed from V and 4 bases from J, the gap between germline ends came to 12 bases. From germline, CDR1 is SNHLY and CDR2 FYNNEI. The CDR3 is made up of 12 amino acids. Here the CDR3 DNA reads TGTGCCAGCTCGGAGCGCGGTTACGAGCAGTACTTC. Amino acid sequence: CASSERGYEQYF. The variable domain in full, completed from reference TRBV2 and TRBJ2-7, reads EPEVTQTPSHQVTQMGQEVILRCVPISNHLYFYWYRQILGQKVEFLVSFYNNEISEKSEIFDDQFSVERPDGSNFTLKIRSTKLEDSAMYFCASSERGYEQYFGPGTRLTVT.

The V and J genes are TRBV12-5 and TRBJ1-5, with D possibly being TRBD1 (5 bases). Trimming left V 0 bases short and J 2 bases short, with 14 bases between. This CDR3 contains 17 residues. Germline CDR1 and CDR2: LGHNT and FRNRAP. The CDR3 here is CASGLVRGASGNQPQHF. CDR3 DNA: TGTGCTAGTGGTTTGGTACGAGGGGCGAGTGGCAATCAGCCCCAGCATTTT.

The gene calls are TRBV19 and TRBJ2-3; possible D gene TRBD2, 5 bases. Germline V lookup: CDR1 LNHDA, CDR2 SQIVND (reference sequence). V lost 6 bases and J 0 bases, leaving 13 bases between the germline ends. The CDR3 has 15 residues. This CDR3 is CASRPEGRSTDTQYF. For the CDR3, the DNA is TGTGCCAGTAGGCCAGAGGGCAGGAGCACAGATACGCAGTATTTT.

The chain has TRBV4-1 and TRBJ2-2, with TRBD2 as a possible D gene (5 bases). Germline lookup yields CDR1 MGHRA and CDR2 YSYEKL. CDR3 length equals 18 residues. V lost 4 bases and J 4 bases, leaving 22 bases between the germline ends. Here the CDR3 reads CASSPLGAIIWSTGELFF. The CDR3 DNA reads TGCGCCAGCAGCCCACTAGGTGCGATTATATGGAGCACCGGGGAGCTGTTTTTT.

J is TRBJ1-5 and V is TRBV5-3; possibly TRBD1 for D (6 bases). TRBV5-3 is recorded as an ORF, its role being uncertain. This CDR3 has 16 residues. V lost 1 base, J lost 2 bases, and 13 bases lay in between. The CDR3 bases are TGTGCCAGAAGCTTGACAGGGAAGGGGGGCAATCAGCCCCAGCATTTT. Translating it yields CARSLTGKGGNQPQHF.

The chain employs TRBV7-3 and TRBJ1-1, with D uncertain. The CDR3 is made up of 14 amino acids. CDR1 is SGHTA and CDR2 is FQGTGA in the germline V gene. The V gene lost 2 bases and the J gene lost 3 bases, with 10 bases spanning the gap. This chain's CDR3 is CASSLGGLDTEAFF. In DNA form, the CDR3 reads TGTGCCAGCAGCTTAGGCGGGCTGGACACTGAAGCTTTCTTT.

This chain connects TRBV27 to TRBJ1-2; 9 bases align to TRBD1. Germline V lookup: CDR1 MNHEY, CDR2 SMNVEV (reference sequence). With 7 bases clipped from V and 8 bases from J, the junction kept 17 bases outside the gene matches. The CDR3 loop spans 16 amino acids. The DNA for the CDR3 is TGTGCCAGCACCCCTAGGGGGACAGGGACTAGCCTGGGCTACACCTTC. It encodes CASTPRGTGTSLGYTF.

This clone was seen more than once but under ten times. The CDR3 loop reads CASSVPGTGTNYGYTF. The CDR3, as DNA: TGTGCCAGCAGTGTCCCCGGGACAGGGACTAACTATGGCTACACCTTC. The chain joins TRBV28 to TRBJ1-2; 9 positions match TRBD1. The CDR3 has 16 amino acids. With V trimmed by 5 bases and J by 0 bases, 7 bases remained unmatched. Germline V gene data show CDR1 as MDHEN and CDR2 as SYDVKM.

This chain links TRBV6-1 with TRBJ2-1; the match to TRBD2 covers 7 bases. The CDR3 sequence is 16 residues long. Germline CDR1 reads MNHNS; CDR2 reads SASEGT. The V segment lost 3 bases and the J segment 5 bases; nucleotides outside the gene matches: 10. The CDR3: CASSDYSSGVHNEQFF. The CDR3 nucleotides read TGTGCCAGCAGTGATTACTCGAGCGGGGTACACAATGAGCAGTTCTTC.

The chain joins TRBV6-5 to TRBJ1-2; 7 bases agree with TRBD1. The CDR3 loop spans 15 amino acids. CDR1 and CDR2 (germline): MNHEY, SVGAGI. The junction had 8 bases not matched to a gene; V was cut back by 7 bases and J by 0 bases. The CDR3: CASTLRTGSNYGYTF. The CDR3 DNA follows: TGTGCCAGCACCCTACGGACAGGTTCTAACTATGGCTACACCTTC.

This clone has more than one count but fewer than ten. The chain has TRBV28 and TRBJ1-2; D not resolved. Germline CDR1 and CDR2: MDHEN and SYDVKM. CDR3 length equals 14 residues. Trimming cost V 5 bases and J 4 bases, with 14 bases left between them. CDR3 residues: CASSPPQDPYGYTF. Written as DNA, the CDR3 is TGTGCCAGCAGTCCGCCTCAGGACCCCTATGGCTACACCTTC.

The chain recombines TRBV4-2 with TRBJ2-3; tentatively, D is TRBD2 (5 bases). This CDR3 contains 13 residues. Deletions cut 4 bases from V and 5 bases from J, with 10 bases between. Germline CDR1 and CDR2: LGHNA and YNFKEQ. CDR3 nucleotide sequence: TGTGCCAGCAGCCGGTTCGCGGGAGATACGCAGTATTTT. This sequence encodes CASSRFAGDTQYF.

In its sample, this clone was seen once. This chain joins TRBV4-2 and TRBJ2-7, with 8 positions matching TRBD1. Unmatched junction bases numbered 2, after V lost 1 base and J lost 3 bases. CDR1 is LGHNA, CDR2 YNFKEQ, per germline. This CDR3 is built from 14 residues. In nucleotides, the CDR3 is TGTGCCAGCAGCCAAGGACAGGGGCACTACGAGCAGTACTTC. This gives the protein CASSQGQGHYEQYF.

This clone was seen a single time. DNA of the CDR3: TGCAGTGCTAGAAACCAAGAGACCCAGTACTTC. This translates into CSARNQETQYF. This sequence joins TRBV20-1 and TRBJ2-5; D ambiguous. CDR1 DFQATT and CDR2 SNEGSKA come from the germline V gene (reference sequence). This CDR3 region has 11 residues. V lost 2 bases and J lost 0, with 1 base in between.